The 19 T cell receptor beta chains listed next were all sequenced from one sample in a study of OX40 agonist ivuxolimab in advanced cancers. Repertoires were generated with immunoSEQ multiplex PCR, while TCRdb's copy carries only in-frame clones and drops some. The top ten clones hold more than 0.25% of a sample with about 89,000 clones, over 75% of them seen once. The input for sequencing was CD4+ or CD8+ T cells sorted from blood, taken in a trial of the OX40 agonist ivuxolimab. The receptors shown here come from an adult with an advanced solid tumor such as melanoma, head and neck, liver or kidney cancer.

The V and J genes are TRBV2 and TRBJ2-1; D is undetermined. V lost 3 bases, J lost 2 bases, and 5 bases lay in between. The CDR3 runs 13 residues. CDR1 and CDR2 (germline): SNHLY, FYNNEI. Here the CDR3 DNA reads TGTGCCAGCAGTGAGTCCACCTACAATGAGCAGTTCTTC. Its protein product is CASSESTYNEQFF.

This chain's CDR3 is CASRGPGQSTYGYTF. The CDR3 DNA reads TGTGCCAGCAGGGGACCGGGACAAAGTACCTATGGCTACACCTTC. The V and J genes are TRBV7-9 and TRBJ1-2, with a tentative D call TRBD1 (6 bases). Per the germline V gene, CDR1 is SEHNR and CDR2 is FQNEAQ (reference sequence). Trimming removed 6 bases at V and 4 bases at J, with 18 bases between. The CDR3 is made up of 15 amino acids.

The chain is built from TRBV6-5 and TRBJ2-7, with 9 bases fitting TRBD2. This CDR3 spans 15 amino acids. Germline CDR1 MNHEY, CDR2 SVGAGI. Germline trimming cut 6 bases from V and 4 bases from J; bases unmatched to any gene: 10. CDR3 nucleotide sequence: TGTGCCAGCAGCCCTCCGGGTAGCGGGGGATACGAGCAGTACTTC. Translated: CASSPPGSGGYEQYF.

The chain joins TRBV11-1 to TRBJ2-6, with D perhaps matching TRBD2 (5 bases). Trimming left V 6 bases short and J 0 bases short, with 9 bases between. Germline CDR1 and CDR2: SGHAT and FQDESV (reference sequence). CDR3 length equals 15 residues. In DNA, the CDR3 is TGTGCCAGCAGTTCCCGGGGCTCTGGGGCCAACGTCCTGACTTTC. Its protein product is CASSSRGSGANVLTF.

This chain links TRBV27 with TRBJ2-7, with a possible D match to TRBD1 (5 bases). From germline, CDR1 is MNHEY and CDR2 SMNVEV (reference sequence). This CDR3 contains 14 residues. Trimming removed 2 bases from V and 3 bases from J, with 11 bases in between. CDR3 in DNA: TGTGCCAGCAGTTTAGAAACAGGTAACTACGAGCAGTACTTC. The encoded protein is CASSLETGNYEQYF.

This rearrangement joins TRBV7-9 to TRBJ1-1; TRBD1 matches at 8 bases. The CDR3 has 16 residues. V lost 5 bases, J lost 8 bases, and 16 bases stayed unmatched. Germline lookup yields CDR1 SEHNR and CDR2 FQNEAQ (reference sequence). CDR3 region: CASSTWQGAQGREAFF. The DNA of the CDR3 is TGTGCCAGCAGCACTTGGCAGGGGGCCCAAGGGCGCGAAGCTTTCTTT.

As DNA, the CDR3 is TGTGCCAGTAGACCCCAGGGTAGGTTCACTGAAGCTTTCTTT. Translated, it gives CASRPQGRFTEAFF. V and J are TRBV19 and TRBJ1-1; weak D call: TRBD1 (5 bases). Germline CDR1 and CDR2: LNHDA and SQIVND (reference sequence). The CDR3 length is 14 residues. V was pared by 6 bases and J by 4 bases, with 15 bases between. Looking up the rest from reference TRBV19 and TRBJ1-1 gives the full variable domain: DGGITQSPKYLFRKEGQNVTLSCEQNLNHDAMYWYRQDPGQGLRLIYYSQIVNDFQKGDIAEGYSVSREKKESFPLTVTSAQKNPTAFYLCASRPQGRFTEAFFGQGTRLTVV.

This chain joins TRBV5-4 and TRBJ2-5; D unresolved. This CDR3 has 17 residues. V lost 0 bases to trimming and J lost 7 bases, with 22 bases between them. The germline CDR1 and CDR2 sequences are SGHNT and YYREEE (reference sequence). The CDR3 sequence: CASSLASGWLDIGTQYF. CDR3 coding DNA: TGTGCCAGCAGCTTGGCGTCAGGCTGGCTCGATATAGGGACCCAGTACTTC.

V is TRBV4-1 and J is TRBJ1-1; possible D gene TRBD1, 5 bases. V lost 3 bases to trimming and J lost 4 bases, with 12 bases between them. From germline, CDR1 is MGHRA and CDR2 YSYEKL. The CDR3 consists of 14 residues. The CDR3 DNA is TGCGCCAGCAGCCAGTTGGGGGGGGGCACTGAAGCTTTCTTT. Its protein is CASSQLGGGTEAFF.

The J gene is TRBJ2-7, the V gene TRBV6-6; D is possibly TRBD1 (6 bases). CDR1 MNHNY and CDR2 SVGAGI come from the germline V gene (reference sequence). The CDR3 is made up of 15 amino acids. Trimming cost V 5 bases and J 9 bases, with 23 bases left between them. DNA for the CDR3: TGTGCCAGCAGTCAAGGACAGCTGACTGCAGTGGGGCAGTACTTC. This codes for CASSQGQLTAVGQYF.

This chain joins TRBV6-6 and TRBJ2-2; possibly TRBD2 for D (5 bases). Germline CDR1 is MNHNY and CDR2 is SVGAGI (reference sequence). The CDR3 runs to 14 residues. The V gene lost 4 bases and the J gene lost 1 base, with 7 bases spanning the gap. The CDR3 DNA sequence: TGTGCCAGCAGTTGGACTCGGAACACCGGGGAGCTGTTTTTT. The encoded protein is CASSWTRNTGELFF.

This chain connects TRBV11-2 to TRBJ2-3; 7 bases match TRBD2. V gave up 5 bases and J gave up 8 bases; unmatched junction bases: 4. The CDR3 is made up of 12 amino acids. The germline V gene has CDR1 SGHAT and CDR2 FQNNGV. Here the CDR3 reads CASSQRLATQYF. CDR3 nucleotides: TGTGCCAGCAGCCAACGACTAGCTACGCAGTATTTT. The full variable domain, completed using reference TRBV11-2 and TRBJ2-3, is EAGVAQSPRYKIIEKRQSVAFWCNPISGHATLYWYQQILGQGPKLLIQFQNNGVVDDSQLPKDRFSAERLKGVDSTLKIQPAKLEDSAVYLCASSQRLATQYFGPGTRLTVL.

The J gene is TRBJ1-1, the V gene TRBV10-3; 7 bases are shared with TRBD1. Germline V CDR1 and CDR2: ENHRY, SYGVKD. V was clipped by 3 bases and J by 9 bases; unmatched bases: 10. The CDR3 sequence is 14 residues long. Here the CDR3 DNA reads TGTGCCATCAGTGACCTTCAGACAGGGACCAAAGCTTTCTTT. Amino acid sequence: CAISDLQTGTKAFF.

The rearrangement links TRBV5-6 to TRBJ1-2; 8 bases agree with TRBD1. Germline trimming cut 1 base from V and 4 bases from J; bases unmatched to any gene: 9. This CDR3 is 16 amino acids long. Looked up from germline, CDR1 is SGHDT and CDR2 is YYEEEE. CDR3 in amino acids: CASSLFRRQGFYGYTF. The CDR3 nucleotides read TGTGCCAGCAGCTTGTTTAGGAGACAGGGGTTCTATGGCTACACCTTC.

CDR3 sequence reads: CASSSKTVNTEAFF. In DNA form, the CDR3 reads TGTGCCAGCAGCTCTAAAACAGTGAACACTGAAGCTTTCTTT. The rearrangement links TRBV7-3 to TRBJ1-1; no definite D call. This CDR3 region has 14 residues. Looked up from germline, CDR1 is SGHTA and CDR2 is FQGTGA. V lost 4 bases and J 0 bases, leaving 9 bases between the germline ends.

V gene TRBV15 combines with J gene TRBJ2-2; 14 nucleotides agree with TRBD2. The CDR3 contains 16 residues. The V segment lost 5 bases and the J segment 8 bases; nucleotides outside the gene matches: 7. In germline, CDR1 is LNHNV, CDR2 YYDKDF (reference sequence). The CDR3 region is CATSRRTSGGSGELFF. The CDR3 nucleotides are TGTGCCACCAGCCGACGGACTAGCGGGGGGTCTGGGGAGCTGTTTTTT.

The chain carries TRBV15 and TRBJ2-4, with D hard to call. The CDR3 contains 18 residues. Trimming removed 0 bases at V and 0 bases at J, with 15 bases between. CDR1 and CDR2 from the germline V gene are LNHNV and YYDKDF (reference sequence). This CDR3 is CATSREPGSDVAKNIQYF. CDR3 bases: TGTGCCACCAGCAGAGAGCCCGGGTCTGATGTAGCCAAAAACATTCAGTACTTC.

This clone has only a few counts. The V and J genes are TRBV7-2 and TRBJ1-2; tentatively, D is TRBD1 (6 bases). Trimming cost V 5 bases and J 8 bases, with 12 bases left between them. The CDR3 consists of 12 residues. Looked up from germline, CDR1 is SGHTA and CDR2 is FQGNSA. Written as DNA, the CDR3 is TGTGCCAGCAGCCCCTCAGGGGACGGCTACACCTTC. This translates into CASSPSGDGYTF.

CDR3 protein: CASSRASSGTGGEQYF. CDR3 coding DNA: TGCGCCAGCAGCCGAGCTTCGTCCGGGACAGGGGGCGAGCAGTACTTC. V is TRBV4-3 and J is TRBJ2-7; 11 bases match TRBD1. The trim removed 4 bases at V and 6 bases at J, leaving 11 bases unmatched. CDR3 length: 16 amino acids. Germline V gene lookup returns CDR1 LGHNA and CDR2 YSLEER.